This T cell receptor (beta chain) originates from a study of blood T cell repertoires in COVID-19. Overall study: Sites across the United States, Italy and Spain contributed samples from acute and convalescent COVID-19. Nucleic acid was either cDNA or gDNA, and it came from T cells, B-cell-depleted T cells, or PBMCs.

Authors' data handling: The authors estimated nucleated cell counts from reference gene primer amplification. Method: immunoSEQ multiplex PCR; TCRdb's copy keeps in-frame clones and lacks some. V and J calls and clone size are given by that table; D and trimming were obtained from the DNA. This sample yields around 370,000 clones, of which 85% to 90% are seen a single time; about 6% belongs to the top ten. Germline lookup yields CDR1 SGHTA and CDR2 FQGNSA. V lost 5 bases and J lost 5; bases outside the gene matches: 17. This CDR3 is built from 17 residues. This receptor was taken from a woman in her forties or fifties with COVID-19, enrolled during active disease. The sequenced sample was peripheral blood. The rearrangement joins TRBV7-2 to TRBJ1-2; 7 bases are a match to TRBD1. The CDR3 nucleotides read TGTGCCAGCAGCCCGAGGGGGCACGCCGGCCCCTCTTATGGCTACACCTTC. Encoded protein: CASSPRGHAGPSYGYTF.